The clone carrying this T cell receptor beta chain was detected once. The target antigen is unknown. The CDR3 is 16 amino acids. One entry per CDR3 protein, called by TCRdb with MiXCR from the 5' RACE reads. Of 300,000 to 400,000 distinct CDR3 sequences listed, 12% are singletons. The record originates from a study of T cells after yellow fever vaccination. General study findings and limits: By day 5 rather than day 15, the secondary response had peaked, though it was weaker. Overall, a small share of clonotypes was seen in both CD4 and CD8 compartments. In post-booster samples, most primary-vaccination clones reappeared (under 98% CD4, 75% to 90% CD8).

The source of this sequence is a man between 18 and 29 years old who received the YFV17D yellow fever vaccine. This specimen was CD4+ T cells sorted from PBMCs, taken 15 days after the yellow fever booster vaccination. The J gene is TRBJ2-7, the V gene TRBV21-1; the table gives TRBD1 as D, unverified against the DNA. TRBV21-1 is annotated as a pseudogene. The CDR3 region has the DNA TGTGCCAGCAGCAAATCTACGGGGGCCCGGAGGCAAGGGCAGTACGTC. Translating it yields CASSKSTGARRQGQYV.